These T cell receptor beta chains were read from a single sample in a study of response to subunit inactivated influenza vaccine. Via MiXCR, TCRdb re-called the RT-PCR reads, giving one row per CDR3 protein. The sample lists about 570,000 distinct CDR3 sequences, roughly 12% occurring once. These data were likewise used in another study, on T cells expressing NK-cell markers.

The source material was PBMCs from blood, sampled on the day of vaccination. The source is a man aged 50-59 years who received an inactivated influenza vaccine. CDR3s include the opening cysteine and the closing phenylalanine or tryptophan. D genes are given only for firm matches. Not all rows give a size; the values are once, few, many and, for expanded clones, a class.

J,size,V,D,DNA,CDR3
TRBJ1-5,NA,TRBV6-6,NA,TGTGCCAGCAAAACCAGGGATCAGCCCCAGCATTTT,CASKTRDQPQHF
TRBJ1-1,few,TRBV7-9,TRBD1,TGTGCCTGCAGCTTGGGACAGGAAAACACTGAAGCTTTCTTT,CACSLGQENTEAFF
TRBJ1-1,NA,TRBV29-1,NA,TGCAGCGGTCAAGGGCTGAACACTGAAGCTTTCTTT,CSGQGLNTEAFF
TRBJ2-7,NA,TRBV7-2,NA,TGTGCCAGCAGCCCCGAGGGGACCTACGAGCAGTACTTC,CASSPEGTYEQYF
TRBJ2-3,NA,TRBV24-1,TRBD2,TGTGCCACCAGTGACCCTAGCGGGGGCGGCACAGATACGCAGTATTTT,CATSDPSGGGTDTQYF
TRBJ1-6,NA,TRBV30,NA,TGTGCCTGGAGTTCGGACGTTCTTGGAGGTTCACCCCTCCACTTT,CAWSSDVLGGSPLHF
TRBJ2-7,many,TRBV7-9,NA,TGTGCCAGCAGCCTCCTTTCGGCGGTGCCTTACGAGCAGTACTTC,CASSLLSAVPYEQYF
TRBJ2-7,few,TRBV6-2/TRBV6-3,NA,TGTGCCAGCACCAAGGACTTGCCGAGCTCCTACGAGCAGTACTTC,CASTKDLPSSYEQYF
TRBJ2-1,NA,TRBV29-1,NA,TGCAGCGTTGATTGGACCTCCTACAATGAGCAGTTCTTC,CSVDWTSYNEQFF
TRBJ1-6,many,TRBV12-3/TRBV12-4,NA,TGTGCCAGCAGAAATAGCTTTACGGGTTATAATTCACCCCTCCACTTT,CASRNSFTGYNSPLHF
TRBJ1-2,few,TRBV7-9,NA,TGTGCCAGCAGCCCAGACGGGGGAAACTATGGCTACACCTTC,CASSPDGGNYGYTF
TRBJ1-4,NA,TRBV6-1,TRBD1,TGTGCCAGCAACCAACCACACAGGGGAGGGGTTGAAAAACTGTTTTTT,CASNQPHRGGVEKLFF
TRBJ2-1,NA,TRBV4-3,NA,TGCGCCAGCAGCCAAGTTTTCAATGAGCAGTTCTTC,CASSQVFNEQFF
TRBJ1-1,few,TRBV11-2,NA,TGTGCCAGCAACCCTATAGTTTCCGGTCTTAACACTGAAGCTTTCTTT,CASNPIVSGLNTEAFF
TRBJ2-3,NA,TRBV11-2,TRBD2,TGTGCCAGCAGCTTAGAACTAGCGGGGGGGATCACAGATACGCAGTATTTT,CASSLELAGGITDTQYF
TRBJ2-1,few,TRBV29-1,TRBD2,TGCAGCGTTGAAGACTCACCCGGGGGGAATGAGCAGTTCTTC,CSVEDSPGGNEQFF
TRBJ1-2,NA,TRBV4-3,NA,TGCGCCAGCAGCCAGGTCTCTTCCAACTATGGCTACACCTTC,CASSQVSSNYGYTF
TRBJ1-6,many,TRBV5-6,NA,TGTGCCAGCAGCTCGGATAATTCACCCCTCCACTTT,CASSSDNSPLHF
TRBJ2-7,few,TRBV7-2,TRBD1,TGTGCCAGCAGCTTAGTTTGGACAGGGGGCTACGAGCAGTACTTC,CASSLVWTGGYEQYF
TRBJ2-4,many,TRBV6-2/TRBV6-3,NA,TGTGCCAGCAGCGCACCAAGCGTCCACCTAGCCAAAAACATTCAGTACTTC,CASSAPSVHLAKNIQYF
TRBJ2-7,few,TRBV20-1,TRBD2,TGCAGTGCGCGAGCACCAAAGATAGGACTAGCGGACTCCTTGGAGCAGTACTTC,CSARAPKIGLADSLEQYF
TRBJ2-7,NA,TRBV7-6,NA,TGTGCCAGCAGCCACCTTGGGGCCCAGAGCTCCTACGAGCAGTACTTC,CASSHLGAQSSYEQYF